This T cell receptor (beta chain) was sequenced during a study of T cell responses to AZD1222 COVID-19 vaccine. V lost 2 bases to trimming and J lost 5 bases; unmatched junction nucleotides: 8. Germline CDR1 and CDR2: LGHNA and YSLEER. The CDR3 is made up of 16 amino acids. With regard to this clone: What it binds is not known.

General observations from the study: No repertoire was sampled before or during the peak T cell response, only after it. The sample set comprised mostly white British donors with more females, and clonal diversity was possibly underestimated. Spike-wide vaccine-associated CD4 TCRs dominated at 160-218 and 743-854. After two AZD1222 doses, spike-specific TCR breadth and depth rose versus day 0.

The repertoire was sequenced with immunoSEQ multiplex PCR; TCRdb's copy has only in-frame clones and lacks some. The sample lists under 150,000 clones; over 85% were seen once. The receptor comes from an adult in good health. This chain uses TRBV4-3 with TRBJ2-1; 8 bases line up with TRBD2. The sample in question was peripheral blood, obtained on day 0 of AZD1222 vaccination. The CDR3 DNA sequence: TGCGCCAGCAGCCAATATACCGGGACTAGAAACAATGAGCAGTTCTTC. This translates into CASSQYTGTRNNEQFF.